The text below deals with one T cell receptor (beta chain). The antigen it recognizes is unknown. No clone much larger than this one lies a single base away; base qualities are absent. These data come from a study of T cells in Graves' hyperthyroidism and ophthalmopathy (dated by TCRdb to the late 2010s). The study in broad terms: Peripheral blood was collected at initial diagnosis, before any treatment. A discovery cohort of about 100 patients, 43 with Graves' ophthalmopathy and about 58 with stable Graves' hyperthyroidism, was used to find distinguishing TCR V-J signatures. Prospective prediction of ophthalmopathy was tested in an independent validation cohort of 18 to 20 hyperthyroidism patients and approximately 17 patients who later progressed to ophthalmopathy. For training and testing, the 100 or so patients in the discovery cohort were randomly divided in a 7:3 ratio. In addition, the study compared T-cell repertoires in thyroid tissue and in blood from several Graves' hyperthyroidism patients. Following sampling, methimazole starting at 30 mg daily was given to hyperthyroidism patients, and high-dose intravenous methylprednisolone was given to ophthalmopathy patients. TCR Vbeta CDR3 sequencing of approximately 140 peripheral blood samples (43 ophthalmopathy, 70 to 85 hyperthyroidism and about 17 progressor patients) is reported in the paper. The study at large found these results: No statistical method was used to set the sample size in advance, and investigators knew the group allocation. In validation, the model predicted progression to ophthalmopathy with 55% to 71% sensitivity and 72% to 75% specificity, a median of about 6 months before onset. A model built on a 13 V-J signature distinguished ophthalmopathy from stable hyperthyroidism, reaching 85% to 90% sensitivity and about 81% specificity in cross-validation and 80%/75% in testing. Most expanded thyroid clonotypes (frequency above 0.001) were also detected in blood, a finding suggesting that blood repertoires may reflect thyroid immune responses.

Stable Graves' hyperthyroidism was defined as no progression to ophthalmopathy during 18 months of follow-up. Hyperthyroidism patients were newly diagnosed, had a disease duration of under 2 months, and were aged 18 to 65 years. Exclusion was applied to patients with uncontrolled infections, other autoimmune diseases, pregnancy or lactation. Diagnoses were established on the basis of clinical symptoms, serum thyroxine and TRAb, thyroid ultrasound, and orbital computed tomography. PBMCs were separated from about 10 ml of fresh peripheral blood using Ficoll-Paque density gradient centrifugation. Total RNA was extracted using Trizol reagent, and RNA quality was assessed on an Agilent 2100 Bioanalyzer. Clipping removes 1 base from V and 4 bases from J, with 5 as the unmatched junction base count. CDR1 and CDR2, looked up from the germline V gene, are SGDLS and YYNGEE. Counted from cysteine to phenylalanine, this CDR3 has 15 amino acids. Of the read, only the CDR3 DNA is kept; its 45 bases are in frame from base 1.

The TCR beta CDR3 regions were amplified from the RNA transcripts. The first round of RT-PCR for the TCR CDR3 was performed with the HTBI primer set and the Qiagen OneStep RT-PCR kit. The libraries were constructed in a second round of multiplex PCR and then size-selected and purified. Sequencing of the libraries was done on an Illumina HiSeq2000 using paired-end 100 bp reads. Turning to the authors' computational methods: SOAPnuke was used to process the raw data, with reads discarded if the reads contained adapters or uncalled bases, had a mean Phred below 15, or lacked an exact constant-primer or identifier match. High-quality paired reads were merged using COPE v1.2.5, and each unique nucleotide sequence was defined as a clonotype. MiTCR v1.1 was used to align the clonotypes against IMGT TRBV, TRBD and TRBJ reference segments. Analysis was restricted to V-J combinations with a frequency above 0.0001, which covered 98% to 99.2% of repertoires. A TCS score was defined as the ratio between F50 (clonal expansion) and ExV (chaos), using BLOSUM62-based TCRdist between CDR3 peptides within each V-J. Welch's t-statistics and random forest reduced 514 V-J features to fewer than 15, which were used in a naive Bayes classifier (R e1071). The public reads were reanalyzed by TCRdb: fastp trimming at Q25, MiXCR alignment, in-frame beta chains only. CDR3 protein sequences are deduplicated, and each keeps its most common genes and DNA. The V and J calls, along with clone size, are taken from TCRdb and not from the paper's own processing. Recorded for this sample are more than 300,000 distinct CDR3 sequences; over 10% of them occurred a single time. Clones ranked in the top ten supply around 9.2% of the sample.

Sequenced material: blood. Recombination connected TRBV9 to TRBJ2-1; the junction holds 7 bases that match TRBD2. This clonotype was obtained from a woman aged 18-30 years with Graves' hyperthyroidism. CDR3 loop: CASSVKGGGYNEQFF. The bases are TGTGCCAGCAGCGTAAAGGGCGGGGGTTACAATGAGCAGTTCTTC.